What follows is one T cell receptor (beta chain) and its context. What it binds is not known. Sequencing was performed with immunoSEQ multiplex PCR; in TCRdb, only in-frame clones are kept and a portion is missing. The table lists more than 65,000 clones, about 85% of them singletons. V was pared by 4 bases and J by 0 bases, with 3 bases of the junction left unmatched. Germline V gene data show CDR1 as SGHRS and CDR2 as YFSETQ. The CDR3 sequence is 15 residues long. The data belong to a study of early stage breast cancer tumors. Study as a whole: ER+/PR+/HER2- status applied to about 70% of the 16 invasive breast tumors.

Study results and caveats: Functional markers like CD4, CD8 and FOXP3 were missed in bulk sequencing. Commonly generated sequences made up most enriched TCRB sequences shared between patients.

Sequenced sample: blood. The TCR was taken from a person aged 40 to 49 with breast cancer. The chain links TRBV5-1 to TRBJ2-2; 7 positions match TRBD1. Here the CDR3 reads CASSHGTANTGELFF. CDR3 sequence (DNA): TGCGCCAGCAGCCACGGGACAGCGAACACCGGGGAGCTGTTTTTT.